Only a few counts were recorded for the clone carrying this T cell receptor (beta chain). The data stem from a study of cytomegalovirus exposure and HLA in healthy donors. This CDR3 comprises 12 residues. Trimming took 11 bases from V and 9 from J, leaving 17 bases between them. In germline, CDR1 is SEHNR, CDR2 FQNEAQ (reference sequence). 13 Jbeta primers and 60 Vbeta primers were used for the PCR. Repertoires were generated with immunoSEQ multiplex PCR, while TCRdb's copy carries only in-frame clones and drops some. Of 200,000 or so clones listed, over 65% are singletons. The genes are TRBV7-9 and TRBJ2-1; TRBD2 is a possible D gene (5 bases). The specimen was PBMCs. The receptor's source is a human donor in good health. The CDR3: CASTDSGGEQFF. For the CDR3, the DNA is TGTGCCTCCACGGACTCGGGCGGTGAGCAGTTCTTC.